The 21 T cell receptor beta chains below come from one sample, sequenced in a study of shared clonotypes between healthy human individuals. Selected positively for CCR7 and CD45RO-negative, naive CD8 cells excluded terminally differentiated effector memory CD45RA+ cells. Profiling relied on immunoSEQ multiplex PCR, and the TCRdb table lists in-frame clones only, not all of them. This sample has 650,000 to 800,000 clones, with 90% to 95% found just once. Sequencing was carried out using naive CD8+ T cells sorted from blood. The receptors were sampled from a man between 25 and 39 years old in good health.

The chain is built from TRBV18 and TRBJ2-7; 8 nucleotides align to TRBD1. Germline lookup yields CDR1 KGHSH and CDR2 LQKENI. This CDR3 comprises 15 residues. The V segment lost 4 bases and the J segment 1 base; nucleotides outside the gene matches: 6. This chain's CDR3 is CASSLGQGTSYEQYF. The CDR3, as DNA: TGTGCCAGCTCACTCGGACAGGGTACTTCCTACGAGCAGTACTTC.

J is TRBJ2-5 and V is TRBV20-1, with D hard to call. The CDR3 consists of 11 residues. V was clipped by 4 bases and J by 5 bases, with 8 bases between them. Germline V gene sequence: CDR1 DFQATT, CDR2 SNEGSKA (reference sequence). CDR3 coding DNA: TGCAGTGCTATGGTTGTGGAGACCCAGTACTTC. It is translated as CSAMVVETQYF.

The rearrangement links TRBV11-2 to TRBJ1-1; a possible D gene is TRBD1 (6 bases). CDR3 length equals 15 residues. Germline CDR1 is SGHAT and CDR2 is FQNNGV. The ends were cut back, 3 bases at V and 3 bases at J, with 14 bases in the middle. The CDR3 DNA follows: TGTGCCAGCAGCTTTTCTTACGCAGGGGACACTGAAGCTTTCTTT. Protein sequence: CASSFSYAGDTEAFF.

In nucleotides, the CDR3 is TGCAGCGTTGGAAGAGCAGGGGCCGAGCAGTACTTC. It codes for CSVGRAGAEQYF. V and J are TRBV29-1 and TRBJ2-7; D is perhaps TRBD1 (6 bases). With 4 bases removed from V and 6 bases from J, the gap between germline ends came to 13 bases. The CDR3 covers 12 residues. Germline V lookup: CDR1 SQVTM, CDR2 ANQGSEA.

V usage is TRBV7-2 and J usage is TRBJ2-3; 7 nucleotides align to TRBD2. Germline V CDR1 and CDR2: SGHTA, FQGNSA. CDR3 length equals 16 residues. V was pared by 6 bases and J by 6 bases, with 15 bases of the junction left unmatched. The CDR3: CASSPATAGPADTQYF. CDR3 nucleotide sequence: TGTGCCAGCAGTCCCGCGACAGCGGGGCCAGCCGATACGCAGTATTTT.

V and J are TRBV7-2 and TRBJ2-1; 8 bases line up with TRBD2. The CDR3 is 15 amino acids. With 4 bases clipped from V and 6 bases from J, the junction kept 8 bases outside the gene matches. Looked up from germline, CDR1 is SGHTA and CDR2 is FQGNSA. CDR3 in DNA: TGTGCCAGCAGCTATAACGGGACTAGACCCAATGAGCAGTTCTTC. Translation: CASSYNGTRPNEQFF. The complete variable domain, with remaining parts taken from reference TRBV7-2 and TRBJ2-1, reads GAGVSQSPSNKVTEKGKDVELRCDPISGHTALYWYRQSLGQGLEFLIYFQGNSAPDKSGLPSDRFSAERTGGSVSTLTIQRTQQEDSAVYLCASSYNGTRPNEQFFGPGTRLTVL.

This rearrangement joins TRBV2 to TRBJ2-7, with D perhaps TRBD2 (6 bases). Germline assignment: CDR1 SNHLY and CDR2 FYNNEI. Deletions cut 7 bases from V and 7 bases from J, with 14 bases between. The CDR3 totals 12 residues. For the CDR3, the DNA is TGTGCCAGCATCGGGGGACGTCGTGAGCAGTACTTC. Protein: CASIGGRREQYF.

Concerning this clone: Other DNA sequences in the sample encode the same CDR3. This chain uses TRBV5-4 with TRBJ2-1, with 12 positions matching TRBD2. This CDR3 comprises 15 residues. The germline V gene encodes CDR1 SGHNT and CDR2 YYREEE (reference sequence). V dropped 4 bases and J dropped 7; count of bases not matched to a gene: 6. In DNA, the CDR3 is TGTGCCAGCAGCCTACGGACTAGCGGGGCAAATGAGCAGTTCTTC. Residues: CASSLRTSGANEQFF.

The CDR3 is CASSFPGRIYEQYF. The CDR3 bases are TGTGCCAGCAGTTTCCCGGGACGGATATACGAGCAGTACTTC. The V gene is TRBV28, the J gene TRBJ2-7; D is possibly TRBD1 or TRBD2 (5 bases each). The germline CDR1 and CDR2 sequences are MDHEN and SYDVKM. This CDR3 has 14 residues. The V end was cut by 3 bases, the J end by 4 bases, with 13 bases between.

The rearrangement uses TRBV19 and TRBJ2-7, with 9 bases aligning to TRBD1. CDR1 is LNHDA, CDR2 SQIVND, per germline (reference sequence). The length of the CDR3 is 13 residues. V shed 5 bases, J shed 3 bases, and the junction held 2 bases outside the gene matches. The CDR3 loop is CASSDRGFYEQYF. As DNA, the CDR3 is TGTGCCAGTAGTGACAGGGGGTTCTACGAGCAGTACTTC.

This clone was observed a handful of times. The chain employs TRBV7-9 and TRBJ1-5; TRBD1 might be the D (5 bases). The CDR3 spans 15 residues. Trimming took 5 bases from V and 4 from J, leaving 15 bases between them. Germline V gene lookup returns CDR1 SEHNR and CDR2 FQNEAQ (reference sequence). The CDR3 nucleotides are TGTGCCAGCAGCGGTGGGTCGGGGCTAAATCAGCCCCAGCATTTT. Its protein product is CASSGGSGLNQPQHF.

This chain links TRBV21-1 with TRBJ1-1. TRBV21-1 is a listed pseudogene. CDR3 length: 14 amino acids. The CDR3 DNA is TGTGCCAGCAGCTGGGGACTGATGAACACTGAAGCTTTCTTT. Its protein is CASSWGLMNTEAFF.

The chain joins TRBV27 to TRBJ1-2; 8 nucleotides match TRBD1. Per the germline V gene, CDR1 is MNHEY and CDR2 is SMNVEV (reference sequence). Trimming cost V 6 bases and J 8 bases; bases outside gene matches: 14. CDR3 size: 15 residues. The CDR3 nucleotides are TGTGCCAGCAGGGAACAGGGGGGGGCTACCTGGGGCTACACCTTC. Its protein is CASREQGGATWGYTF.

As to this clone: Other DNA variants within this sample encode the same CDR3. J is TRBJ2-7 and V is TRBV28; no definite D call. The germline V and J ends were trimmed by 3 bases and 2 bases, with 2 bases remaining between them. Germline V CDR1 and CDR2: MDHEN, SYDVKM. CDR3 length equals 11 residues. The CDR3, as DNA: TGTGCCAGCAGTTTGGCCTACGAGCAGTACTTC. Its protein product is CASSLAYEQYF.

V and J are TRBV7-9 and TRBJ2-2; 8 nucleotides agree with TRBD2. The J segment lost 4 bases and the V segment lost 0 bases, leaving 4 bases of the junction unmatched. This CDR3 contains 16 residues. CDR1 is SEHNR, CDR2 FQNEAQ, per germline (reference sequence). This chain's CDR3 is CASSLALAGVTGELFF. The DNA for the CDR3 is TGTGCCAGCAGCTTAGCGCTAGCGGGCGTCACCGGGGAGCTGTTTTTT.

As for this clone: Other DNA sequences within the sample encode an identical CDR3. The rearrangement uses TRBV6-5 and TRBJ2-7, with D unclear. This CDR3 is built from 15 residues. Germline V CDR1 and CDR2: MNHEY, SVGAGI. With 0 bases removed from V and 0 bases from J, the gap between germline ends came to 9 bases. CDR3 DNA sequence: TGTGCCAGCAGTTACTCAGGTGAAAGCTCCTACGAGCAGTACTTC. It codes for CASSYSGESSYEQYF.

The chain employs TRBV7-9 and TRBJ1-4; 8 bases map to TRBD1. Germline V gene data show CDR1 as SEHNR and CDR2 as FQNEAQ (reference sequence). The CDR3 is 15 residues long. Trimming removed 5 bases from V and 6 bases from J; junction bases left unmatched: 8. The CDR3 sequence: CASSRSQGAHEKLFF. As DNA, the CDR3 is TGTGCCAGCAGCCGATCCCAGGGGGCGCATGAAAAACTGTTTTTT. Complete variable domain (other parts from reference TRBV7-9 and TRBJ1-4): DTGVSQNPRHKITKRGQNVTFRCDPISEHNRLYWYRQTLGQGPEFLTYFQNEAQLEKSRLLSDRFSAERPKGSFSTLEIQRTEQGDSAMYLCASSRSQGAHEKLFFGSGTQLSVL.

The V and J genes are TRBV6-5 and TRBJ2-3; TRBD1 is a possible D gene (5 bases). CDR1 is MNHEY and CDR2 is SVGAGI in the germline V gene. Between the trimmed V and J ends, which lost 2 bases and 1 base, there was a span of 10 bases. The CDR3 covers 15 residues. The chain's CDR3 is CASSYIEGGTDTQYF. The CDR3 nucleotides are TGTGCCAGCAGTTACATTGAAGGGGGCACAGATACGCAGTATTTT.

This chain uses TRBV25-1 with TRBJ2-3, with 8 bases matching TRBD1. The CDR3 sequence is 13 residues long. Germline CDR1 MGHDK, CDR2 SYGVNS. Trimming took 2 bases from V and 12 from J; bases not matched to a gene: 7. DNA for the CDR3: TGTGCCAGCAGTGAAATACAGGGGGGTTTACAGTATTTT. Translated, it gives CASSEIQGGLQYF. Full variable domain (missing parts from reference TRBV25-1 and TRBJ2-3): EADIYQTPRYLVIGTGKKITLECSQTMGHDKMYWYQQDPGMELHLIHYSYGVNSTEKGDLSSESTVSRIRTEHFPLTLESARPSHTSQYLCASSEIQGGLQYFGPGTRLTVL.

V and J are TRBV7-3 and TRBJ2-2; 7 bases align to TRBD1. The junction had 11 bases not matched to a gene; V was cut back by 4 bases and J by 6 bases. Germline loops: CDR1 SGHTA, CDR2 FQGTGA. The CDR3 consists of 16 residues. DNA for the CDR3: TGTGCCAGCAGCTACCAGGACGCTACAGGGGCCGGGGAGCTGTTTTTT. Translating gives CASSYQDATGAGELFF.

The chain carries TRBV28 and TRBJ2-1; 7 nucleotides align to TRBD2. J lost 3 bases, V lost 5 bases, and 7 bases had no gene match. Germline V gene sequence: CDR1 MDHEN, CDR2 SYDVKM. The CDR3 has 15 residues. Here the CDR3 DNA reads TGTGCCAGCAGTGTCCCGAGCGGGAACTACAATGAGCAGTTCTTC. Its protein product is CASSVPSGNYNEQFF.